Each of the 6 T cell receptor beta chains below was sequenced from the same sample in a study of blood T cell repertoires in COVID-19. Profiled with immunoSEQ multiplex PCR; TCRdb holds only in-frame clones, not every one. This sample has about 180,000 clones, with approximately 88% found just once. The sequencing sample was made of peripheral blood. The receptors here all came from a man aged 18 to 35 with active or convalescent COVID-19.

The chain is built from TRBV18 and TRBJ2-7, with 9 bases lining up with TRBD1. This CDR3 spans 14 amino acids. The junction had 6 bases not matched to a gene; V was cut back by 3 bases and J by 6 bases. The germline CDR1 and CDR2 sequences are KGHSH and LQKENI. The CDR3 here is CASSPRDRVAEQYF. For the CDR3, the DNA is TGTGCCAGCTCACCCCGGGACAGGGTTGCCGAGCAGTACTTC.

This chain links TRBV11-2 with TRBJ2-2; TRBD2 is a possible D gene (6 bases). The V gene lost 1 base and the J gene lost 6 bases, with 12 bases spanning the gap. Germline V lookup: CDR1 SGHAT, CDR2 FQNNGV. There are 15 residues in the CDR3. CDR3 DNA: TGTGCCAGCAGCTTAGTTGGTCTAGCGTCCGGGGAGCTGTTTTTT. Translation gives CASSLVGLASGELFF.

This clone was seen repeatedly, ten times or more. V usage is TRBV6-5 and J usage is TRBJ1-2; tentative D call: TRBD1 (5 bases). The V gene lost 2 bases and the J gene lost 0 bases, with 10 bases spanning the gap. CDR3 size: 15 residues. Germline-derived CDR1 and CDR2 are MNHEY and SVGAGI. The CDR3 spells CASSYDRLANYGYTF. In nucleotides, the CDR3 is TGTGCCAGCAGTTACGACAGATTAGCTAACTATGGCTACACCTTC.

The chain has TRBV10-2 and TRBJ1-2, with 7 bases lining up with TRBD1. CDR3 length: 17 residues. Germline loops: CDR1 WSHSY, CDR2 SAAADI. Losses at the gene ends were 6 bases for V and 1 base for J; bases not matched to a gene: 14. The CDR3 bases are TGCGCCAGCAGCGGGGGAAGAGACAGGGTTCTTAACTATGGCTACACCTTC. This encodes CASSGGRDRVLNYGYTF.

CDR3: CASSFGTGGNQPQHF. CDR3 DNA sequence: TGTGCCAGCAGTTTCGGGACAGGGGGCAATCAGCCCCAGCATTTT. The chain combines TRBV28 with TRBJ1-5; TRBD1 aligns across 10 bases. Germline CDR1 and CDR2: MDHEN and SYDVKM. Losses at the gene ends were 3 bases for V and 2 bases for J; bases not matched to a gene: 1. The CDR3 runs 15 residues.

This sequence joins TRBV9 and TRBJ2-2, with 11 bases identical to TRBD1. V dropped 4 bases and J dropped 1; count of bases not matched to a gene: 9. Germline V gene lookup returns CDR1 SGDLS and CDR2 YYNGEE. CDR3 length: 18 amino acids. CDR3 bases: TGTGCCAGCAGCACCGGACAGGGGGCCCCTAGGAACACCGGGGAGCTGTTTTTT. Its protein product is CASSTGQGAPRNTGELFF.